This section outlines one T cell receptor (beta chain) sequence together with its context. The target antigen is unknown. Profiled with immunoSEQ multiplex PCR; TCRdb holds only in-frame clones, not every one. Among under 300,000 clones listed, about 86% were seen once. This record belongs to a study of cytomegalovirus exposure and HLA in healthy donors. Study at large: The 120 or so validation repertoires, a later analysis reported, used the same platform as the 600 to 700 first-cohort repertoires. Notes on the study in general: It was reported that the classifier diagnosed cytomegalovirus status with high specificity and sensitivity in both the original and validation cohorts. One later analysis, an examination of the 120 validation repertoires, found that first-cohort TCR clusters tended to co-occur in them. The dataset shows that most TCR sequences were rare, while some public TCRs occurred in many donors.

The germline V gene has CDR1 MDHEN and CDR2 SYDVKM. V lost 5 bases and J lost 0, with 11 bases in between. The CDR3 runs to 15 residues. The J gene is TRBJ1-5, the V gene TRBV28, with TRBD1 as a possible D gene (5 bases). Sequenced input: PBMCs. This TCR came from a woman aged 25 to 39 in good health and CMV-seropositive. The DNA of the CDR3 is TGTGCCAGCAGTGTTCTCGGGGGTAGCAATCAGCCCCAGCATTTT. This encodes CASSVLGGSNQPQHF.